A single sample is the source of the 23 T cell receptor beta chains below, sequenced in a study of T cells in tumors after PD-1 blockade. TCRdb keeps only in-frame clones here, not all; method: immunoSEQ multiplex PCR. The sample has about 15,000 clones; about 80% are singletons. The input for sequencing was PBMCs, taken after anti-PD-1 treatment. These receptors were taken from a human donor with basal cell carcinoma.

The rearrangement uses TRBV28 and TRBJ2-2; D might be TRBD1 (6 bases). V lost 6 bases and J 0 bases, leaving 8 bases between the germline ends. Per the germline V gene, CDR1 is MDHEN and CDR2 is SYDVKM. This CDR3 is 14 amino acids long. The CDR3 loop is CASRPGANTGELFF. In DNA, the CDR3 is TGTGCCAGCAGGCCAGGGGCGAACACCGGGGAGCTGTTTTTT.

The chain uses TRBV27 and TRBJ2-7; 9 nucleotides align to TRBD2. Germline V CDR1 and CDR2: MNHEY, SMNVEV (reference sequence). V shed 4 bases and J 3 bases; nucleotides not matched to a gene: 7. The CDR3 sequence is 15 residues long. The CDR3 here is CASSYLAGANYEQYF. The CDR3 nucleotides are TGTGCCAGCAGTTACTTAGCGGGAGCTAACTACGAGCAGTACTTC.

The rearrangement uses TRBV4-3 and TRBJ2-2; TRBD2 aligns across 11 bases. Germline V gene lookup returns CDR1 LGHNA and CDR2 YSLEER. The J segment lost 5 bases and the V segment lost 1 base, leaving 0 bases of the junction unmatched. This CDR3 comprises 15 residues. CDR3 bases: TGCGCCAGCAGCCAAGGGACTAGCGGGACCGGGGAGCTGTTTTTT. Its protein is CASSQGTSGTGELFF.

This chain links TRBV10-1 with TRBJ2-7, with 7 bases matching TRBD1. With 7 bases clipped from V and 4 bases from J, the junction kept 10 bases outside the gene matches. Germline CDR1 WNHNN, CDR2 SYGVQD (reference sequence). The CDR3 is made up of 14 amino acids. The CDR3 bases are TGCGCCAGCAAAGGAAGAGGGGGCAGGTACGAGCAGTACTTC. It is translated as CASKGRGGRYEQYF.

Regarding this clone: Different DNA sequences within this sample yield the same CDR3. The chain carries TRBV2 and TRBJ2-1, with 9 bases matching TRBD2. The CDR3 is 19 amino acids. The germline CDR1 and CDR2 sequences are SNHLY and FYNNEI. The CDR3 region is CPTCDGGAREGSSYNEQFF. The CDR3 nucleotides read TGTCCCACCTGTGATGGGGGGGCGCGGGAGGGGAGCTCCTACAATGAGCAGTTCTTC.

J is TRBJ2-1 and V is TRBV7-2, with 10 bases aligning to TRBD1. From germline, CDR1 is SGHTA and CDR2 FQGNSA. After removal of 5 bases from V and 3 bases from J, the junction contained 7 bases not matched to a gene. The CDR3 runs 16 residues. The CDR3 sequence is CASSHPGTGVYNEQFF. The CDR3 DNA is TGTGCCAGCAGCCACCCCGGGACAGGGGTCTACAATGAGCAGTTCTTC.

The J gene is TRBJ1-5, the V gene TRBV28, with 10 bases lining up with TRBD1. This CDR3 has 14 amino acids. The V segment lost 6 bases and the J segment 6 bases; nucleotides outside the gene matches: 5. Germline V lookup: CDR1 MDHEN, CDR2 SYDVKM. CDR3 sequence reads: CASRRQGAGQPQHF. The CDR3 DNA reads TGTGCCAGCAGGAGACAGGGGGCCGGTCAGCCCCAGCATTTT.

With respect to this clone: This specimen includes other DNA sequences encoding the same CDR3. V usage is TRBV2 and J usage is TRBJ2-1; D might be TRBD2 (7 bases). The CDR3 is made up of 19 amino acids. Per germline, CDR1 SNHLY and CDR2 FYNNEI. The CDR3 region is CPRCDGGAGVGSSYNEQFF. The CDR3 DNA sequence: TGTCCCCGCTGTGATGGGGGGGCGGGGGTGGGGAGCTCCTACAATGAGCAGTTCTTC.

This chain joins TRBV27 and TRBJ1-5; 9 bases are a match to TRBD1. The ends lost 6 bases at V and 3 bases at J; junction bases unmatched: 3. Germline values: CDR1 MNHEY, CDR2 SMNVEV (reference sequence). CDR3 length: 14 amino acids. CDR3 in DNA: TGTGCCAGCAGAAGACAGGGGGTCAATCAGCCCCAGCATTTT. This translates into CASRRQGVNQPQHF.

The chain links TRBV6-5 to TRBJ2-7; 11 positions match TRBD1. Losses at the gene ends were 6 bases for V and 3 bases for J; bases not matched to a gene: 1. The CDR3 covers 13 residues. Germline lookup yields CDR1 MNHEY and CDR2 SVGAGI. CDR3 region: CASRGTGGYEQYF. The CDR3 DNA reads TGTGCCAGCAGGGGGACAGGGGGCTACGAGCAGTACTTC.

This chain links TRBV7-2 with TRBJ2-3, with TRBD2 matching 12 bases. The CDR3 extends over 17 amino acids. The V gene end was trimmed by 4 bases and the J gene end by 2 bases; junction bases not matched to a gene: 7. Germline V CDR1 and CDR2: SGHTA, FQGNSA. The CDR3 sequence is CASSSRTSGALTDTQYF. The CDR3 coding sequence is TGTGCCAGCAGCTCTAGGACTAGCGGGGCCCTCACAGATACGCAGTATTTT.

The V and J genes are TRBV19 and TRBJ1-5; weak D call: TRBD1 (5 bases). The CDR3 runs to 15 residues. Trimming removed 3 bases from V and 4 bases from J, with 13 bases in between. Looked up from germline, CDR1 is LNHDA and CDR2 is SQIVND (reference sequence). CDR3 region: CASSIREGRNQPQHF. The CDR3 DNA sequence: TGTGCCAGTAGTATTCGGGAGGGACGAAATCAGCCCCAGCATTTT.

The rearrangement joins TRBV3-1 (or the pseudogene TRBV3-2) to TRBJ1-1; TRBD1 might be the D (6 bases). Trimming left V 0 bases short and J 0 bases short, with 20 bases between. The germline V gene encodes CDR1 LGHDT and CDR2 YNNKEL (reference sequence). This CDR3 has 19 amino acids. In DNA, the CDR3 is TGTGCCAGCAGCCAAGATATATCTGGGGGGCCCCCTCTGAACACTGAAGCTTTCTTT. Amino acid sequence: CASSQDISGGPPLNTEAFF.

This clone showed up just a few times. The V call is TRBV6-6, the J call TRBJ1-2; no clear D gene. Per the germline V gene, CDR1 is MNHNY and CDR2 is SVGAGI (reference sequence). CDR3 length: 13 amino acids. The ends were cut back, 8 bases at V and 3 bases at J, with 13 bases in the middle. The CDR3 nucleotides are TGTGCCAGCCTACGAATGGGTGACTATGGCTACACCTTC. Translated: CASLRMGDYGYTF.

The chain carries TRBV4-1 and TRBJ2-3, with 8 bases fitting TRBD2. J was trimmed by 4 bases and V by 6 bases; bases with no gene match: 12. CDR1 MGHRA and CDR2 YSYEKL come from the germline V gene. The CDR3 is made up of 16 amino acids. The CDR3 here is CASSRIAGFGADTQYF. The CDR3 DNA sequence: TGCGCCAGCAGTCGGATAGCGGGGTTCGGGGCAGATACGCAGTATTTT.

The V and J genes are TRBV2 and TRBJ1-2; D remains ambiguous. Trimming removed 2 bases from V and 13 bases from J, with 17 bases in between. Looked up from germline, CDR1 is SNHLY and CDR2 is FYNNEI. The CDR3 totals 13 residues. CDR3 residues: CASSELGRTDLTF. CDR3 bases: TGTGCCAGCAGTGAATTGGGCCGAACAGACCTCACCTTC.

CDR3 nucleotides: TGTGCCAGCAGCGCAACAGGGATTTTTCGGGGTGGGTCCTACGAGCAGTACTTC. This encodes CASSATGIFRGGSYEQYF. V usage is TRBV11-2 and J usage is TRBJ2-7, with D tentatively TRBD1 (6 bases). The CDR3 is made up of 18 amino acids. CDR1 and CDR2 (germline): SGHAT, FQNNGV. V lost 5 bases and J lost 1, with 24 bases in between.

The chain links TRBV5-4 to TRBJ1-1; tentatively, D is TRBD1 (6 bases). The CDR3 spans 17 residues. The V gene's germline CDR1 is SGHNT and CDR2 YYREEE (reference sequence). Trimming stripped 3 bases from V and 3 bases from J, with 21 bases between. The CDR3 bases are TGTGCCAGCAGCTGGGGGGGCAGACTCTCTCTGGACACTGAAGCTTTCTTT. Translation: CASSWGGRLSLDTEAFF.

The gene calls are TRBV7-9 and TRBJ1-1, with D maybe TRBD1 (5 bases). Germline CDR1 is SEHNR and CDR2 is FQNEAQ (reference sequence). V lost 4 bases, J lost 4 bases, and 16 bases lay in between. The CDR3 sequence is 15 residues long. The CDR3 sequence is CASSSWGGEGTEAFF. The CDR3 DNA follows: TGTGCCAGCAGCTCCTGGGGAGGGGAAGGCACTGAAGCTTTCTTT.

This sequence joins TRBV10-3 and TRBJ1-6; perhaps TRBD1 as D (6 bases). The V gene's germline CDR1 is ENHRY and CDR2 SYGVKD. The CDR3 is 14 amino acids. V shed 6 bases and J shed 5 bases, with 11 bases lying between them. CDR3 sequence: CAIRGAGDNSPLHF. In nucleotides, the CDR3 is TGTGCCATCAGGGGGGCGGGAGATAATTCACCCCTCCACTTT.

The CDR3 region is CASSSLQQGGYGYTF. Here the CDR3 DNA reads TGTGCCAGCAGCTCCTTACAGCAGGGAGGGTATGGCTACACCTTC. The chain is built from TRBV7-9 and TRBJ1-2; D might be TRBD1 (5 bases). This CDR3 is built from 15 residues. Per the germline V gene, CDR1 is SEHNR and CDR2 is FQNEAQ (reference sequence). Trimming removed 4 bases at V and 5 bases at J, with 17 bases between.

CDR3 sequence reads: CASSPDGGTGKGETQYF. CDR3 sequence (DNA): TGTGCCAGCAGCCCGGACGGTGGTACGGGGAAAGGGGAGACCCAGTACTTC. This chain joins TRBV4-2 and TRBJ2-5; tentatively, D is TRBD2 (5 bases). This CDR3 region has 17 residues. The ends were cut back, 4 bases at V and 5 bases at J, with 23 bases in the middle. Germline V gives CDR1 LGHNA, CDR2 YNFKEQ.

V and J are TRBV7-9 and TRBJ2-7; 9 positions match TRBD1. The CDR3 totals 16 residues. Germline V CDR1 and CDR2: SEHNR, FQNEAQ (reference sequence). The V and J ends lost 6 bases and 2 bases, in that order; junction bases with no gene match: 11. The CDR3 nucleotides are TGTGCCAGCAGTTCTCTACGGACAGGGGAGACCTACGAGCAGTACTTC. Its protein product is CASSSLRTGETYEQYF. The full variable domain, its missing parts supplied by reference TRBV7-9 and TRBJ2-7, is DTGVSQNPRHKITKRGQNVTFRCDPISEHNRLYWYRQTLGQGPEFLTYFQNEAQLEKSRLLSDRFSAERPKGSFSTLEIQRTEQGDSAMYLCASSSLRTGETYEQYFGPGTRLTVT.